A selection of T cell receptor beta chains follows, all from one sample in a study of blood T cell repertoires in COVID-19. The repertoire was sequenced with immunoSEQ multiplex PCR; TCRdb's copy has only in-frame clones and lacks some. Among 60,000 to 90,000 clones, around 67% were seen once, and the ten largest hold roughly 2.6%. Sequencing was performed on peripheral blood. These receptors all stem from a human donor with acute or convalescent COVID-19. The donor label of this sample is uncertain. Each CDR3 is given with its conserved first and last residue. Each record gives: V gene, CDR3 protein.

V gene: TRBV10-3; CDR3 protein: CAISEEPGYYSNQPQHF
V gene: TRBV28; CDR3 protein: CASGGGVNRYGYTF
V gene: TRBV5-1; CDR3 protein: CASSRNSGRGTGELFF
V gene: TRBV7-2; CDR3 protein: CASSLVASGRGDTQYF
V gene: TRBV9; CDR3 protein: CASSLVQGANEQFF
V gene: TRBV28; CDR3 protein: CASSHRRSSSYNSPLHF
V gene: TRBV28; CDR3 protein: CASDRRQGTQYF
V gene: TRBV7-3; CDR3 protein: CASSPVAGGVTDTQYF
V gene: TRBV11-3; CDR3 protein: CASSLGRGSTGELFF
V gene: TRBV3-1/TRBV3-2; CDR3 protein: CASSQNLDRDQPQHF
V gene: TRBV24-1; CDR3 protein: CASSGSLSGANVLTF
V gene: TRBV24-1; CDR3 protein: CATSDPGGASYNEQFF
V gene: TRBV30; CDR3 protein: CAWGQGGKTQYF
V gene: TRBV28; CDR3 protein: CASSAGGDRGRWYF
V gene: TRBV4-3; CDR3 protein: CASSQERTGREGYTF
V gene: TRBV6-5; CDR3 protein: CASSPGTGSQHF